This section outlines one TCR beta chain sequence together with its context. This record belongs to a study of blood T cell repertoires in COVID-19. TCRdb's table, derived via immunoSEQ multiplex PCR, lists solely in-frame clones and lacks some. In the table there are 470,000 or so clones, about 85% of which are singletons. The CDR3 runs to 18 residues. The trim removed 3 bases at V and 6 bases at J, leaving 10 bases unmatched. Germline CDR1 is SGDLS and CDR2 is YYNGEE. Grouping used clinical history reported by participants in a survey and questionnaire. The specimen was PBMCs or T cells enriched from blood (not recorded which). This TCR was recovered from a young woman with acute COVID-19. The V gene is TRBV9, the J gene TRBJ2-3; TRBD2 matches 16 bases. The CDR3 region has the DNA TGTGCCAGCAGCGGATCGGGACTAGCGGGAGGGCCATCGGATACGCAGTATTTT. It is translated as CASSGSGLAGGPSDTQYF. Using reference TRBV9 and TRBJ2-3 for the parts outside the CDR3, the full variable domain is DSGVTQTPKHLITATGQRVTLRCSPRSGDLSVYWYQQSLDQGLQFLIQYYNGEERAKGNILERFSAQQFPDLHSELNLSSLELGDSALYFCASSGSGLAGGPSDTQYFGPGTRLTVL.